This TCR beta chain originates from a study of shared clonotypes between healthy human individuals. General study results and limits: Inspection by rarefaction showed sorted-subset sequencing to be incomplete despite large depth.

Assay execution proceeded at the deep level. Repertoires were generated with immunoSEQ multiplex PCR, while TCRdb's copy carries only in-frame clones and drops some. Here the sample spans hundreds of thousands of clones, 92% being singletons. Naive-designated CD8 cells lacked CD45RO, were positively enriched for CCR7, and omitted terminally differentiated effector memory CD45RA+ cells. Donors had no recently reported acute infections or vaccinations and were HIV-negative. This clone was counted once. Its target is not known. Material: naive CD8+ T cells sorted from blood. This sequence was found in a man in his thirties or forties in good health.

CDR3 amino acids: CASSLSRTGGSYEQYF. For the CDR3, the DNA is TGTGCCAGCAGTTTATCACGGACAGGGGGCTCCTACGAGCAGTACTTC. The chain links TRBV27 to TRBJ2-7; 10 nucleotides line up with TRBD1. Per the germline V gene, CDR1 is MNHEY and CDR2 is SMNVEV (reference sequence). V was clipped by 0 bases and J by 0 bases; unmatched bases: 2. The CDR3 covers 16 residues.